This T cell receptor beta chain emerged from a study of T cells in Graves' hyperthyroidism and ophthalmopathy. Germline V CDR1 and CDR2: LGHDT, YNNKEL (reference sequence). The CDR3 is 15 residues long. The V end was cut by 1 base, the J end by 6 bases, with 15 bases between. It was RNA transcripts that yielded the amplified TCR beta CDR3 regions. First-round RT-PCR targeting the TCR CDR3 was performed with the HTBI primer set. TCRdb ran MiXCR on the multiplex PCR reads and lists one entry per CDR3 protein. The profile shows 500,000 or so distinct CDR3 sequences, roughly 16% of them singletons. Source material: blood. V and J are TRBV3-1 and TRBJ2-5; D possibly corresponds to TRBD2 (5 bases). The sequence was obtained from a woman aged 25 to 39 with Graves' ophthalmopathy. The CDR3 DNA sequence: TGTGCCAGCAGCCAAGGACTAAGGGTGGGCCAGACCCAGTACTTC. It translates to CASSQGLRVGQTQYF.